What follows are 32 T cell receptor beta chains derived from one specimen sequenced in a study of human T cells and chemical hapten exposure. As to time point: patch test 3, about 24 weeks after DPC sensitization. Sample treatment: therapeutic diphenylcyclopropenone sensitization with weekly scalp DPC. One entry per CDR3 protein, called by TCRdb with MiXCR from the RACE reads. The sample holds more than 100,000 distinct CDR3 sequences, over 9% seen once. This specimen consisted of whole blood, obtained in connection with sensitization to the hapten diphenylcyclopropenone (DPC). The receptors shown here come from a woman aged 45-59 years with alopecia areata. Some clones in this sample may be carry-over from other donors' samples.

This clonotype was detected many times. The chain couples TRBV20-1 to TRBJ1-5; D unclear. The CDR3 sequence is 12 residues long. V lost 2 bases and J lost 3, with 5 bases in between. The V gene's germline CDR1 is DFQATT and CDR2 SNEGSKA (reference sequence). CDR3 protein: CSARRANQPQHF. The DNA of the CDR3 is TGCAGTGCTAGAAGGGCCAATCAGCCCCAGCATTTT.

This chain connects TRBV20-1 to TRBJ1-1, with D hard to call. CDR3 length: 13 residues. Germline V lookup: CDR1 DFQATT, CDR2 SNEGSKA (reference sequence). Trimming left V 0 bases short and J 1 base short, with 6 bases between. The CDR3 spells CSARDWTNTEAFF. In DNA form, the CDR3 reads TGCAGTGCTAGAGATTGGACGAACACTGAAGCTTTCTTT.

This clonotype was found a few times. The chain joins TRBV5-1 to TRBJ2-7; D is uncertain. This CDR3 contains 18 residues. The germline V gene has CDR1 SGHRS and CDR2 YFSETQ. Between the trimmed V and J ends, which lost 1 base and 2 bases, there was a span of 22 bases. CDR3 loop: CASSLRSATTLKPYEQYF. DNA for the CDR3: TGCGCCAGCAGCTTGAGGTCAGCGACGACTCTGAAACCCTACGAGCAGTACTTC.

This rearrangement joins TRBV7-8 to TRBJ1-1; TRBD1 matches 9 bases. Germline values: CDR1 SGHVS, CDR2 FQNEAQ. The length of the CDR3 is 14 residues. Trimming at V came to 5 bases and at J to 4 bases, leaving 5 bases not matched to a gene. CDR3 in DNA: TGTGCCAGCAGCCGTGACAGGGGGTCCACTGAAGCTTTCTTT. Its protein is CASSRDRGSTEAFF. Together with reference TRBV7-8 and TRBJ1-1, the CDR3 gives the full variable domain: GAGVSQSPRYKVAKRGQDVALRCDPISGHVSLFWYQQALGQGPEFLTYFQNEAQLDKSGLPSDRFFAERPEGSVSTLKIQRTQQEDSAVYLCASSRDRGSTEAFFGQGTRLTVV.

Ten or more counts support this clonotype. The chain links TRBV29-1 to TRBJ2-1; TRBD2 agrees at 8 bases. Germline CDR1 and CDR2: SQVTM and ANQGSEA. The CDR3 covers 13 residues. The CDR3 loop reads CTNRGGAEDEQFF. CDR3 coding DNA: TGCACCAATCGGGGGGGAGCGGAGGATGAGCAGTTCTTC.

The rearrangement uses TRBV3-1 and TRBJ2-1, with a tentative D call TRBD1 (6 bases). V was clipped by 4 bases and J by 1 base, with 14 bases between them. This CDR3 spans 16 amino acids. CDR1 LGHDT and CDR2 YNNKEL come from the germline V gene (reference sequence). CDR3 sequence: CASSRLLGASYNEQFF. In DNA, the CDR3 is TGTGCCAGCAGCCGACTTTTGGGGGCTTCCTACAATGAGCAGTTCTTC.

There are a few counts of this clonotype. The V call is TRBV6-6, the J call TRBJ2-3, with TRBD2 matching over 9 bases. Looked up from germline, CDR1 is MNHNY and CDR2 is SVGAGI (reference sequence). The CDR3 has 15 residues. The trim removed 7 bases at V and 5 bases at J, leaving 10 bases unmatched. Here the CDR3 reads CASNSLAGAGDTQYF. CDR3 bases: TGTGCCAGCAATTCCTTAGCGGGAGCGGGAGATACGCAGTATTTT.

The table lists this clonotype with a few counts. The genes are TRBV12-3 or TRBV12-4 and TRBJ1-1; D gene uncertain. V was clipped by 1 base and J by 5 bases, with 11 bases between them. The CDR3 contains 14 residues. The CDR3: CASSLEGMGTEAFF. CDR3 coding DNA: TGTGCCAGCAGTTTAGAGGGTATGGGGACTGAAGCTTTCTTT.

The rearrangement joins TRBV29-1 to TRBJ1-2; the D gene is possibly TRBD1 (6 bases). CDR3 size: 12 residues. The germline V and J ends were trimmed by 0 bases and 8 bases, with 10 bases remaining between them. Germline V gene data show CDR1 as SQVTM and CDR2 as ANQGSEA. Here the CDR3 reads CSVEDPGVGYTF. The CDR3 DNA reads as TGCAGCGTTGAAGACCCAGGGGTAGGCTACACCTTC.

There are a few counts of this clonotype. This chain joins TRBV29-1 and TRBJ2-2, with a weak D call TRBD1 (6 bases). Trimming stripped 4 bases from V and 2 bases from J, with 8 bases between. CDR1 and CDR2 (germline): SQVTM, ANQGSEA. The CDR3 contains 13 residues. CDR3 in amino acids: CSVVDSNTGELFF. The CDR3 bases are TGCAGCGTTGTGGACAGTAACACCGGGGAGCTGTTTTTT.

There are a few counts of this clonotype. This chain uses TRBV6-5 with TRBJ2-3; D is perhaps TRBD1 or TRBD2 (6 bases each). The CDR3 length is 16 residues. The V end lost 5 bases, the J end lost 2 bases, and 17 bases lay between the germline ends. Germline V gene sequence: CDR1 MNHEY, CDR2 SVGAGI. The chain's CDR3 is CASSPPKGEATDTQYF. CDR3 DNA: TGTGCCAGCAGTCCTCCGAAGGGGGAGGCCACAGATACGCAGTATTTT.

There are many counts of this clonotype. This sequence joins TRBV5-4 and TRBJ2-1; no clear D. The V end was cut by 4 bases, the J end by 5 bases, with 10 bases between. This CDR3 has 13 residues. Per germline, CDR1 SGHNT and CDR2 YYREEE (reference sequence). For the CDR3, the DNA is TGTGCCAGCAGCCGATTGAACGACAATGAGCAGTTCTTC. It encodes CASSRLNDNEQFF.

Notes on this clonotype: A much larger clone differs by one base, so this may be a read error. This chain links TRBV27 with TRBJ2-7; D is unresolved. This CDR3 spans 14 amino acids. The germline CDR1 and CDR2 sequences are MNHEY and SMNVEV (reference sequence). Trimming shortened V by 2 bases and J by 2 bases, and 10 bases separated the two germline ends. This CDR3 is CASSLVKVAYEQYF. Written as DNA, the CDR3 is TGTGCCAGCAGTTTAGTGAAGGTAGCCTACGAGCAGTACTTC.

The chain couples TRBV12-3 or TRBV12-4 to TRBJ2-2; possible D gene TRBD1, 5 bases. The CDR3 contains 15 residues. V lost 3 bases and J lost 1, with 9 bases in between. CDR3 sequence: CASSLGQGNTGELFF. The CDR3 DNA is TGTGCCAGCAGTTTGGGCCAGGGGAACACCGGGGAGCTGTTTTTT.

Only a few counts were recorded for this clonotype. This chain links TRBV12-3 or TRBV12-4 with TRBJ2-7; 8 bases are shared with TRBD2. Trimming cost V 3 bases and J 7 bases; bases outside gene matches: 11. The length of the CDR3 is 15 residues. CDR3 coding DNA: TGTGCCAGCAGTTTGGCGGGAGGTGGGGGTCGGGAGCAGTACTTC. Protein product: CASSLAGGGGREQYF.

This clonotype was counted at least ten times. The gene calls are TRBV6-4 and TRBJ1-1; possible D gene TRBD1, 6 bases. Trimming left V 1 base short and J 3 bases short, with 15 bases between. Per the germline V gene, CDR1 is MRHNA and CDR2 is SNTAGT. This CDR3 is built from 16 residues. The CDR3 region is CASSDYGQSLHTEAFF. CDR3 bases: TGTGCCAGCAGTGACTACGGACAGAGCCTTCACACTGAAGCTTTCTTT.

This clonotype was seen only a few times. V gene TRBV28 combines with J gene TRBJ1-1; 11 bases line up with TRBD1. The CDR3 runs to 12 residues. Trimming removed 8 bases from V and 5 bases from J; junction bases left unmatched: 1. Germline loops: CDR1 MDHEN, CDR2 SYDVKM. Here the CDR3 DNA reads TGTGCCAGCGGGGACAGGGGGACTGAAGCTTTCTTT. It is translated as CASGDRGTEAFF.

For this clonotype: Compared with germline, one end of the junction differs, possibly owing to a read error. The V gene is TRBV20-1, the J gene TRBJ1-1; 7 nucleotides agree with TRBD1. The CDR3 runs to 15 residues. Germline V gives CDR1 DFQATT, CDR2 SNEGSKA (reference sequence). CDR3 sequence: CSARGRDRVKTEAFF. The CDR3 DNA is TGCAGTGCTAGGGGCCGTGACAGGGTGAAAACTGAAGCTTTCTTT.

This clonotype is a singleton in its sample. The chain's CDR3 is CSVALLPGGNTEAFF. CDR3 in DNA: TGCAGCGTTGCGCTACTTCCCGGTGGGAACACTGAAGCTTTCTTT. The rearrangement uses TRBV29-1 and TRBJ1-1; D is undetermined. The V end was cut by 4 bases, the J end by 1 base, with 16 bases between. The CDR3 has 15 amino acids. Germline V gene sequence: CDR1 SQVTM, CDR2 ANQGSEA.

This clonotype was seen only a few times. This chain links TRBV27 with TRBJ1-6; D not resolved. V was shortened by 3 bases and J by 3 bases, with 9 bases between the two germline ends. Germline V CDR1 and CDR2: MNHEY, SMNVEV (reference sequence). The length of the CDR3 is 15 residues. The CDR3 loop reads CASSFGGNYNSPLHF. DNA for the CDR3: TGTGCCAGCAGTTTCGGAGGGAACTATAATTCACCCCTCCACTTT.

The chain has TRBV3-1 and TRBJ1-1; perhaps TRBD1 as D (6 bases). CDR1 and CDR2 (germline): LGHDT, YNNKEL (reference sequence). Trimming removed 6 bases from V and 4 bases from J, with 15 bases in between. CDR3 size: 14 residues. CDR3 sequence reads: CASRKGGQRTEAFF. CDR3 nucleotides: TGTGCCAGCAGGAAAGGCGGACAGCGCACTGAAGCTTTCTTT.

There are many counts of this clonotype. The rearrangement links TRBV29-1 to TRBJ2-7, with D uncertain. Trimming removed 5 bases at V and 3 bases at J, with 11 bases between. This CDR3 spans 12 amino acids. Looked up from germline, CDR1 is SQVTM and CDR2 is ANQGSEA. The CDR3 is CSVLAGVYEQYF. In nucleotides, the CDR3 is TGCAGCGTTTTGGCAGGAGTCTACGAGCAGTACTTC.

The DNA of the CDR3 is TGTGCCAGCAGCGGACCCGGGGCCTACGAGCAGTACTTC. Its translation is CASSGPGAYEQYF. The gene calls are TRBV9 and TRBJ2-7, with D possibly TRBD2 on 5 matching bases. The CDR3 covers 13 residues. Germline V gene sequence: CDR1 SGDLS, CDR2 YYNGEE. V was cut by 3 bases and J by 2 bases, with 9 bases left in between.

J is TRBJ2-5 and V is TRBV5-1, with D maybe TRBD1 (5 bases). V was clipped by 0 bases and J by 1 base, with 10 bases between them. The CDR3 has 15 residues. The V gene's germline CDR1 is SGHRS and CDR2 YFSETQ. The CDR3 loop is CASSLEGLSQETQYF. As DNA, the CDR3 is TGCGCCAGCAGCTTGGAGGGGTTATCCCAAGAGACCCAGTACTTC.

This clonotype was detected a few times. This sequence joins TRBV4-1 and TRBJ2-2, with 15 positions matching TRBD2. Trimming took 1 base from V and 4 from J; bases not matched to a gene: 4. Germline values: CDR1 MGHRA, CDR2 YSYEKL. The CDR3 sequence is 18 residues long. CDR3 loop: CASSQGGLAGGGTGELFF. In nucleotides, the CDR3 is TGCGCCAGCAGCCAAGGAGGACTAGCGGGGGGGGGCACCGGGGAGCTGTTTTTT.

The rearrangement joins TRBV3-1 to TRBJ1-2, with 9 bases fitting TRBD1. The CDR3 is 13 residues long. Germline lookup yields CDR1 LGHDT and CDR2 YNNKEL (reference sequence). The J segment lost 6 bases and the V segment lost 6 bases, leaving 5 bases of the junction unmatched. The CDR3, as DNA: TGTGCCAGCAGGTCACAGGGGGCAGATGGCTACACCTTC. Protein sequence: CASRSQGADGYTF.

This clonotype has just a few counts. The CDR3 nucleotides are TGTGCCAGCAGCTACCAGGGGGGTGAGCAGTTCTTC. Protein product: CASSYQGGEQFF. V usage is TRBV5-6 and J usage is TRBJ2-1, with D perhaps TRBD1 (7 bases). This CDR3 comprises 12 residues. The germline gives CDR1 SGHDT, CDR2 YYEEEE. The V gene lost 3 bases and the J gene lost 9 bases, with 10 bases spanning the gap.

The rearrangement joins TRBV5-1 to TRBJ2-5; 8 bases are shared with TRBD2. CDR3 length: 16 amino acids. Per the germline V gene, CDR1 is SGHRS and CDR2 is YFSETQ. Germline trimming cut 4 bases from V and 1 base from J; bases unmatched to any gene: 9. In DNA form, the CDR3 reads TGCGCCAGCAGCCCGGAGGTAGCGGGACCCCAAGAGACCCAGTACTTC. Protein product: CASSPEVAGPQETQYF.

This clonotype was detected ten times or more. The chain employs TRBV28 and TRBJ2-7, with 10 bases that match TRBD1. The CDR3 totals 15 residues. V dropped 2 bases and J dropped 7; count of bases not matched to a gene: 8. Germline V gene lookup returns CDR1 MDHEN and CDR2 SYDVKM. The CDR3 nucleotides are TGTGCCAGCAGTTTAACGGTTGGGACAGGGGCAGAGCAGTACTTC. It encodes CASSLTVGTGAEQYF.

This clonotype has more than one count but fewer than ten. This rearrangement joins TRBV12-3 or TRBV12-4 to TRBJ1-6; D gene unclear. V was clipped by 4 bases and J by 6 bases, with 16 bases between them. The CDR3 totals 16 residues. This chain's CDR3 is CASSSSGGRGNSPLHF. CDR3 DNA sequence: TGTGCCAGCAGTTCCTCAGGAGGTCGTGGTAATTCACCCCTCCACTTT.

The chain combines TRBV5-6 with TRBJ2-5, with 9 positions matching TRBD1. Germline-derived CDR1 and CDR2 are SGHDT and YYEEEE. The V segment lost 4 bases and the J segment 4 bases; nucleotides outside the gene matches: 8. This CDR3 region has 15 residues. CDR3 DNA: TGTGCCAGCAGCGCGGCCGGGACAGGGTCAGAGACCCAGTACTTC. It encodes CASSAAGTGSETQYF. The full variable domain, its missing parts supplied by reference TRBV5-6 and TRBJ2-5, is DAGVTQSPTHLIKTRGQQVTLRCSPKSGHDTVSWYQQALGQGPQFIFQYYEEEERQRGNFPDRFSGHQFPNYSSELNVNALLLGDSALYLCASSAAGTGSETQYFGPGTRLLVL.

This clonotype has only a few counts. In DNA form, the CDR3 reads TGTGCCGCACGGACAGGAGGGGAGACCCAGTACTTC. Translation gives CAARTGGETQYF. This chain links TRBV21-1 with TRBJ2-5; TRBD1 reflects the table's D call only, with no check against the DNA. TRBV21-1 is a documented pseudogene. The CDR3 covers 12 residues.